Only a few counts were recorded for the clone carrying this TCR beta chain. This may be a read error: a much more frequent sequence differs by one nucleotide. Time point meaning: newly diagnosed GD, antithyroid drugs for less than 3 months. Extracted RNA from PBMCs served as the source of the TCR library. This sample stems from a study of regulatory T cells in long-lasting Graves disease. With iRepertoire HTBI primers and Arm-PCR of CDR3 regions, TCR beta libraries were built. Each CDR3 protein gets one entry after TCRdb re-called the multiplex PCR reads with MiXCR. The repertoire consists of some 230,000 distinct CDR3 sequences, with approximately 20% occurring once and the leading ten covering approximately 20%. The CDR3 is made up of 16 amino acids. Per germline, CDR1 SGDLS and CDR2 YYNGEE. The junction had 3 bases not matched to a gene; V was cut back by 0 bases and J by 5 bases.

This sequence joins TRBV9 and TRBJ2-5, with TRBD2 matching over 14 bases. The material was peripheral blood mononuclear cells (PBMCs), obtained at new diagnosis, from a patient treated with antithyroid drugs. This sequence was found in a female donor with Graves disease. The CDR3 loop reads CASSVEGTSGSETQYF. The CDR3 DNA reads TGTGCCAGCAGCGTAGAGGGGACTAGCGGGAGTGAGACCCAGTACTTC.